The 15 T cell receptor beta chains in this list originate from one sample, sequenced in a study of cytomegalovirus exposure and HLA in healthy donors. 60 Vbeta and 13 Jbeta primers were used in PCR. The table came from immunoSEQ multiplex PCR; TCRdb's copy has only in-frame clones and leaves some out. The sample has 60,000 to 90,000 clones, about 70% seen once. The source material was PBMCs. The receptor source for this set is a man aged 35-49 years in good health and CMV-seropositive.

The chain joins TRBV5-8 to TRBJ2-3, with D unresolved. The germline V gene encodes CDR1 SGHTS and CDR2 YDEGEE. The CDR3 spans 13 residues. Trimming left V 2 bases short and J 5 bases short, with 9 bases between. CDR3 DNA: TGTGCCAGCAGCTTTCGTCTCGGAGATACGCAGTATTTT. It codes for CASSFRLGDTQYF.

The V call is TRBV27, the J call TRBJ2-7; D perhaps matches TRBD1 (6 bases). The CDR3 length is 15 residues. V lost 0 bases and J 4 bases, leaving 13 bases between the germline ends. Germline V gives CDR1 MNHEY, CDR2 SMNVEV (reference sequence). CDR3 coding DNA: TGTGCCAGCAGTTTATCATCCAGGGGATCTTACGAGCAGTACTTC. Translated, it gives CASSLSSRGSYEQYF.

This clone was seen just once. This chain links TRBV5-1 with TRBJ2-3; D is undetermined. Trimming pared 0 bases from V and 1 base from J, leaving 9 bases between. The CDR3 spans 15 residues. Germline V lookup: CDR1 SGHRS, CDR2 YFSETQ. As DNA, the CDR3 is TGCGCCAGCAGCTTGGAAGTAGCTGGCACAGATACGCAGTATTTT. It is translated as CASSLEVAGTDTQYF.

V and J are TRBV5-4 and TRBJ2-5; 8 bases match TRBD1. The CDR3 is 16 residues long. The germline CDR1 and CDR2 sequences are SGHNT and YYREEE (reference sequence). With 3 bases clipped from V and 0 bases from J, the junction kept 7 bases outside the gene matches. CDR3 DNA sequence: TGTGCCAGCAGCTCCCGGACAGGGAAGTACCAAGAGACCCAGTACTTC. It translates to CASSSRTGKYQETQYF.

This clone was counted a few times. The chain recombines TRBV29-1 with TRBJ1-1; D may be TRBD1 (5 bases). V lost 4 bases and J lost 1, with 10 bases in between. This CDR3 has 13 amino acids. Germline lookup yields CDR1 SQVTM and CDR2 ANQGSEA. The CDR3 coding sequence is TGCAGCGTTGGGGGCAGAGCGAACACTGAAGCTTTCTTT. Translation: CSVGGRANTEAFF.

The V gene is TRBV6-6, the J gene TRBJ1-4, with a weak D call TRBD1 (6 bases). Germline V gene sequence: CDR1 MNHNY, CDR2 SVGAGI (reference sequence). The V gene lost 10 bases and the J gene lost 4 bases, with 16 bases spanning the gap. CDR3 size: 14 residues. CDR3: CATNNRALNEKLFF. The CDR3, as DNA: TGTGCCACCAACAACAGGGCTCTTAATGAAAAACTGTTTTTT.

V is TRBV29-1 and J is TRBJ1-1; no definite D call. Germline V lookup: CDR1 SQVTM, CDR2 ANQGSEA. This CDR3 has 11 residues. Deletions cut 3 bases from V and 4 bases from J, with 6 bases between. CDR3 residues: CSVDRGTEAFF. The CDR3 DNA reads as TGCAGCGTTGATCGGGGCACTGAAGCTTTCTTT.

This clone has only one observation. The chain combines TRBV28 with TRBJ1-1, with TRBD1 identical over 7 bases. The V gene end was trimmed by 5 bases and the J gene end by 3 bases; junction bases not matched to a gene: 6. Germline CDR1 reads MDHEN; CDR2 reads SYDVKM. The CDR3 is 14 residues long. CDR3: CASSIRRGHTEAFF. In DNA form, the CDR3 reads TGTGCCAGCAGTATACGGAGGGGGCACACTGAAGCTTTCTTT.

The J gene is TRBJ1-5, the V gene TRBV30, with D hard to call. This CDR3 region has 13 residues. V lost 1 base and J 13 bases, leaving 17 bases between the germline ends. Germline V lookup: CDR1 GTSNPN, CDR2 SVGIG (reference sequence). The CDR3 nucleotides are TGTGCCTGGAGTGAAATCCTGCGGGAGCGGCAGCATTTT. Amino acid sequence: CAWSEILRERQHF.

This sequence joins TRBV6-5 and TRBJ1-6; D is ambiguous. The V and J ends lost 0 bases and 7 bases respectively, with 13 bases between them. This CDR3 is built from 16 residues. CDR1 is MNHEY, CDR2 SVGAGI, per germline. The CDR3 here is CASSYSQSLWNSPLHF. As DNA, the CDR3 is TGTGCCAGCAGTTACTCACAGTCTCTATGGAATTCACCCCTCCACTTT.

This sequence joins TRBV27 and TRBJ2-3; 7 positions match TRBD1. CDR3 size: 15 residues. The junction had 6 bases not matched to a gene; V was cut back by 5 bases and J by 1 base. CDR1 is MNHEY and CDR2 is SMNVEV in the germline V gene (reference sequence). The CDR3 coding sequence is TGTGCCAGCAGTAGGAAAACAGGGGGCACAGATACGCAGTATTTT. Translating gives CASSRKTGGTDTQYF.

The V and J genes are TRBV9 and TRBJ2-7, with TRBD2 matching over 11 bases. The trim removed 0 bases at V and 7 bases at J, leaving 3 bases unmatched. The CDR3 sequence is 14 residues long. The germline V gene has CDR1 SGDLS and CDR2 YYNGEE. CDR3 sequence: CASSVELAGEEQYF. CDR3 sequence (DNA): TGTGCCAGCAGCGTAGAACTAGCGGGAGAAGAGCAGTACTTC.

This chain joins TRBV29-1 and TRBJ2-5; weak D call: TRBD2 (5 bases). Between the trimmed V and J ends, which lost 6 bases and 4 bases, there was a span of 12 bases. The CDR3 is 12 amino acids. CDR1 and CDR2 from the germline V gene are SQVTM and ANQGSEA. The CDR3 sequence: CSVAVRGETQYF. CDR3 nucleotide sequence: TGCAGCGTAGCGGTCCGAGGAGAGACCCAGTACTTC.

The V call is TRBV28, the J call TRBJ2-2; 10 positions match TRBD1. The CDR3 is 14 amino acids. After removal of 5 bases from V and 5 bases from J, the junction contained 2 bases not matched to a gene. Germline V lookup: CDR1 MDHEN, CDR2 SYDVKM. The CDR3 here is CASSMGQGTGELFF. DNA of the CDR3: TGTGCCAGCAGTATGGGACAGGGGACCGGGGAGCTGTTTTTT.

This clone was seen a handful of times. The chain has TRBV2 and TRBJ1-1; 7 nucleotides agree with TRBD1. V lost 8 bases and J lost 4; bases outside the gene matches: 16. There are 16 residues in the CDR3. Germline CDR1 reads SNHLY; CDR2 reads FYNNEI. The CDR3 is CASLQRQGGRSTEAFF. CDR3 in DNA: TGTGCCAGCCTACAAAGACAGGGAGGTCGCAGCACTGAAGCTTTCTTT.